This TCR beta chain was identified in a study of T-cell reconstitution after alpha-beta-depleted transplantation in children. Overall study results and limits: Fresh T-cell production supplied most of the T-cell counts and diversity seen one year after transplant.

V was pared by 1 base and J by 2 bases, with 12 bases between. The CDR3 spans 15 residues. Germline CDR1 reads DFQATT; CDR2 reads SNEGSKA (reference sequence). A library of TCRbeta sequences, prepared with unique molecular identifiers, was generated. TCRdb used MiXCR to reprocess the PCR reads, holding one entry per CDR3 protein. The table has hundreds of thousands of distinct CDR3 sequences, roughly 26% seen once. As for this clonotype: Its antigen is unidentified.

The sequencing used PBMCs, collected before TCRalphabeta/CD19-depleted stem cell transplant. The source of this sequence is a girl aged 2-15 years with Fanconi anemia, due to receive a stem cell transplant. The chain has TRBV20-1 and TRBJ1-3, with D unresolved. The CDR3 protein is CSARVWGKPGNTIYF. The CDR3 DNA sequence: TGCAGTGCTAGAGTGTGGGGTAAACCTGGAAACACCATATATTTT.